The 6 T cell receptor beta chains reported below all come from one sample, sequenced in a study of T cell repertoires in cytomegalovirus infection. The antigens these receptors bind are not known. TCRdb processed the reads anew with MiXCR; each CDR3 protein has one entry. The table has around 900,000 distinct CDR3 sequences, approximately 31% seen once. Sequenced here: cultured CD8+ T cells from PBMCs, sampled from culture after CMV antigen stimulation. These receptors all come from a human donor in good health (CMV status not recorded). Some clones in this sample may be carry-over from other donors' samples.

The V gene is TRBV7-2, the J gene TRBJ1-1, with D possibly TRBD1 on 5 matching bases. The CDR3 consists of 15 residues. V lost 1 base and J lost 6, with 15 bases in between. Germline CDR1 is SGHTA and CDR2 is FQGNSA. This CDR3 reads CASSLVVGRSAEAFF. The CDR3 DNA sequence: TGTGCCAGCAGCTTAGTGGTGGGGCGGAGTGCTGAAGCTTTCTTT.

The chain carries TRBV20-1 and TRBJ1-3; D gene unclear. The V gene's germline CDR1 is DFQATT and CDR2 SNEGSKA (reference sequence). Trimming stripped 4 bases from V and 0 bases from J, with 10 bases between. The CDR3 has 14 amino acids. The CDR3 DNA follows: TGCAGTGCTACGACTCCAAGCTCTGGAAACACCATATATTTT. Translation: CSATTPSSGNTIYF.

This clonotype came up many times. The chain recombines TRBV6-2 or TRBV6-3 with TRBJ2-7; possibly TRBD1 for D (6 bases). In germline, CDR1 is MNHEY, CDR2 SVGEGT. V was trimmed by 5 bases and J by 2 bases, leaving 13 bases between them. The CDR3 spans 14 residues. The CDR3 loop reads CASSGSRGTYEQYV. The CDR3 DNA sequence: TGTGCCAGCAGTGGATCTAGGGGGACCTACGAGCAGTACGTC.

This clonotype was observed a few times. The rearrangement joins TRBV7-9 to TRBJ2-6, with D perhaps matching TRBD2 (6 bases). The germline V gene has CDR1 SEHNR and CDR2 FQNEAQ (reference sequence). The CDR3 length is 16 residues. Trimming stripped 3 bases from V and 0 bases from J, with 9 bases between. The CDR3 DNA is TGTGCCAGCAGCTTGGGACTGCCCTCTGGGGCCAACGTCCTGACTTTC. Translation gives CASSLGLPSGANVLTF.

This clonotype has ten or more counts. In DNA, the CDR3 is TGTGCCAGCAGCACATACTCAGGGGCCAGCTCCTACAATGAGCAGTTCTTC. It codes for CASSTYSGASSYNEQFF. The chain has TRBV7-2 and TRBJ2-1; tentative D call: TRBD1 (6 bases). V lost 5 bases and J lost 0, with 17 bases in between. This CDR3 has 17 amino acids. Looked up from germline, CDR1 is SGHTA and CDR2 is FQGNSA.

The chain has TRBV5-6 and TRBJ1-1; 12 bases agree with TRBD1. Germline V CDR1 and CDR2: SGHDT, YYEEEE. The CDR3 sequence is 16 residues long. V dropped 2 bases and J dropped 5; count of bases not matched to a gene: 7. In nucleotides, the CDR3 is TGTGCCAGCAGCTTAGGGACAGGGGGCTTGTCTACTGAAGCTTTCTTT. Protein: CASSLGTGGLSTEAFF.